The clone carrying this TCR beta chain was found many times. The antigen is undetermined. The J segment lost 3 bases and the V segment lost 6 bases, leaving 7 bases of the junction unmatched. This CDR3 has 15 residues. Germline V gives CDR1 MNHEY, CDR2 SMNVEV (reference sequence). The sample comes from a study of T-cell memory formation after mild COVID-19. The overall study: Clusters were largely donor specific.

Study findings and constraints: Mainly in CM and EM were contracting CD4+ clones; CD8+ were in EMRA. Clones that contracted from day 15 to 85 had balanced CD4/CD8; later expanders were CD4+ biased.

TCRdb reprocessed the 5' RACE reads via MiXCR and lists one record per CDR3 protein. The sample comprises approximately 260,000 distinct CDR3 sequences, 16% of which are singletons, and roughly 21% rests with the top ten. This TCR came from a man between 18 and 29 years old who had mild COVID-19 (a few samples of this study predate the infection). Cell type and time point are not known. This rearrangement joins TRBV27 to TRBJ2-1, with 8 positions matching TRBD2. Material: PBMCs or a T cell subset sorted from them (not recorded which). The CDR3 region is CASRDWRGVYNEQFF. CDR3 nucleotide sequence: TGTGCCAGCAGGGATTGGCGGGGGGTCTACAATGAGCAGTTCTTC.